This entry lists 25 T cell receptor beta chains sequenced from one sample in a study of CD8 T cells in ankylosing spondylitis. Their antigens are not known. TCRdb passed the 5' RACE reads through MiXCR, listing each CDR3 protein once. The sample has 500,000 to 650,000 distinct CDR3 sequences; under 5.5% are singletons. Study results and limitations: One TCR beta motif, made up of eight highly homologous variants, appeared characteristic of ankylosing spondylitis blood.

What was sequenced was blood, either unsorted or a sorted T cell fraction (not recorded which). The source is a male donor with ankylosing spondylitis.

The genes are TRBV5-1 and TRBJ2-5, with D possibly being TRBD1 (5 bases). Per the germline V gene, CDR1 is SGHRS and CDR2 is YFSETQ. CDR3 length: 17 residues. Trimming pared 3 bases from V and 2 bases from J, leaving 20 bases between. CDR3 residues: CASSWSWGISTQETQYF. The CDR3 DNA sequence: TGCGCCAGCAGCTGGAGCTGGGGCATCTCTACACAAGAGACCCAGTACTTC.

This clonotype was seen more than once but under ten times. The chain uses TRBV10-3 and TRBJ2-7, with unresolved D. This CDR3 contains 11 residues. Trimming removed 8 bases from V and 7 bases from J, with 12 bases in between. CDR1 is ENHRY, CDR2 SYGVKD, per germline. This chain's CDR3 is CAIVDLGEQYF. In DNA form, the CDR3 reads TGTGCCATCGTCGACTTGGGAGAGCAGTACTTC.

The chain combines TRBV10-3 with TRBJ2-6; D unclear. The CDR3 extends over 12 amino acids. Germline CDR1 and CDR2: ENHRY and SYGVKD. Trimming shortened V by 10 bases and J by 1 base, and 5 bases separated the two germline ends. In nucleotides, the CDR3 is TGTGCCACTACGTCTGGGGCCAACGTCCTGACTTTC. Its translation: CATTSGANVLTF.

This clonotype was seen many times. This sequence joins TRBV6-4 and TRBJ2-7; 9 nucleotides align to TRBD2. The germline V gene encodes CDR1 MRHNA and CDR2 SNTAGT. The CDR3 has 16 residues. V dropped 2 bases and J dropped 0; count of bases not matched to a gene: 5. CDR3: CASSDAGLADSYEQYF. The CDR3 bases are TGTGCCAGCAGTGACGCGGGACTAGCTGACTCCTACGAGCAGTACTTC.

In its sample, this clonotype was seen many times. This chain connects TRBV7-2 to TRBJ2-3, with 7 bases that match TRBD2. Germline V gene lookup returns CDR1 SGHTA and CDR2 FQGNSA. This CDR3 has 15 amino acids. V shed 5 bases and J 5 bases; nucleotides not matched to a gene: 10. Written as DNA, the CDR3 is TGTGCCAGCAGCCCTAGCGCGGGAGCCGGAGATACGCAGTATTTT. It encodes CASSPSAGAGDTQYF.

Ten or more counts support this clonotype. The genes are TRBV20-1 and TRBJ1-6; weak D call: TRBD1 (6 bases). With 1 base removed from V and 10 bases from J, the gap between germline ends came to 17 bases. There are 15 residues in the CDR3. Germline assignment: CDR1 DFQATT and CDR2 SNEGSKA (reference sequence). CDR3 loop: CSARALGGGGSPLHF. CDR3 in DNA: TGCAGTGCTAGAGCCCTCGGCGGGGGCGGCTCACCCCTCCACTTT.

The rearrangement links TRBV20-1 to TRBJ2-3; D unclear. CDR3 length equals 11 residues. V dropped 8 bases and J dropped 5 bases, with 11 bases sitting between them. From germline, CDR1 is DFQATT and CDR2 SNEGSKA (reference sequence). The CDR3 region is CSLKLLDTQYF. The CDR3 DNA sequence: TGCAGTCTTAAGCTGTTAGATACGCAGTATTTT.

This clonotype was detected ten times or more. This sequence joins TRBV20-1 and TRBJ2-7; 9 nucleotides line up with TRBD1. The CDR3 is 13 amino acids. Germline V gene data show CDR1 as DFQATT and CDR2 as SNEGSKA (reference sequence). Losses at the gene ends were 7 bases for V and 6 bases for J; bases not matched to a gene: 10. CDR3 DNA sequence: TGCAGTGTACCGAGACAGGGGGACGGCGAGCAGTACTTC. The encoded protein is CSVPRQGDGEQYF.

This clonotype was seen ten or more times. The chain is built from TRBV4-2 and TRBJ2-7, with D perhaps matching TRBD2 (7 bases). The V gene lost 0 bases and the J gene lost 1 base, with 13 bases spanning the gap. The CDR3 covers 16 residues. Germline V CDR1 and CDR2: LGHNA, YNFKEQ. The DNA of the CDR3 is TGTGCCAGCAGCCAAGAGGGGGCGGGGGAGTCCTACGAGCAGTACTTC. Its translation: CASSQEGAGESYEQYF.

This clonotype came up many times. The gene calls are TRBV7-2 and TRBJ1-1; no firm D call. Per germline, CDR1 SGHTA and CDR2 FQGNSA. V was pared by 0 bases and J by 5 bases, with 10 bases between. This CDR3 has 14 amino acids. The CDR3 nucleotides read TGTGCCAGCAGCTTAGCATGGGGAAGAACTGAAGCTTTCTTT. Amino acid sequence: CASSLAWGRTEAFF.

This rearrangement joins TRBV19 to TRBJ2-2, with D perhaps matching TRBD2 (7 bases). V was cut by 7 bases and J by 6 bases, with 15 bases left in between. The CDR3 loop spans 14 amino acids. The germline gives CDR1 LNHDA, CDR2 SQIVND (reference sequence). The CDR3 reads CASKPGGWPGELFF. In nucleotides, the CDR3 is TGTGCCAGTAAGCCGGGGGGCTGGCCCGGGGAGCTGTTTTTT.

Many counts were recorded for this clonotype. The chain couples TRBV12-3 or TRBV12-4 to TRBJ2-5; maybe TRBD1 (6 bases). The CDR3 extends over 20 amino acids. V was pared by 7 bases and J by 5 bases, with 35 bases between. The CDR3 spells CASNAQGTSNPMKAAETQYF. CDR3 nucleotide sequence: TGTGCCAGCAACGCTCAGGGGACCTCAAACCCTATGAAGGCCGCGGAGACCCAGTACTTC.

This clonotype occurred many times. The rearrangement joins TRBV5-5 to TRBJ1-2; D gene unclear. The CDR3 runs 12 residues. Germline lookup yields CDR1 SGHKS and CDR2 YYEKEE (reference sequence). V was clipped by 0 bases and J by 7 bases, with 7 bases between them. CDR3 sequence: CASSLVGGGYTF. The CDR3 DNA reads as TGTGCCAGCAGCTTGGTGGGAGGTGGCTACACCTTC.

This clonotype showed up many times. The rearrangement links TRBV5-1 to TRBJ1-1; possible D gene TRBD1, 5 bases. The CDR3 is 13 amino acids. Trimming took 2 bases from V and 1 from J, leaving 6 bases between them. CDR1 and CDR2 from the germline V gene are SGHRS and YFSETQ. CDR3 loop: CASSFGGNTEAFF. In DNA form, the CDR3 reads TGCGCCAGCAGCTTTGGGGGGAACACTGAAGCTTTCTTT.

This clonotype was seen only a few times. This sequence joins TRBV5-1 and TRBJ2-7; D is perhaps TRBD1 (5 bases). There are 14 residues in the CDR3. V lost 0 bases, J lost 3 bases, and 10 bases lay in between. Germline CDR1 reads SGHRS; CDR2 reads YFSETQ. This CDR3 is CASSLVSGHYEQYF. CDR3 nucleotide sequence: TGCGCCAGCAGCTTGGTGTCAGGGCACTACGAGCAGTACTTC.

This clonotype was observed at least ten times. The chain links TRBV24-1 to TRBJ2-1; 11 bases map to TRBD2. The CDR3 is made up of 16 amino acids. CDR1 and CDR2 (germline): KGHDR, SFDVKD. V gave up 4 bases and J gave up 2 bases; unmatched junction bases: 3. This chain's CDR3 is CATSDKGLAAYNEQFF. CDR3 nucleotides: TGTGCCACCAGTGACAAGGGACTAGCGGCCTACAATGAGCAGTTCTTC.

This clonotype was counted many times. This chain connects TRBV7-2 to TRBJ2-7; 7 bases map to TRBD2. The CDR3 length is 15 residues. The germline CDR1 and CDR2 sequences are SGHTA and FQGNSA. Trimming took 5 bases from V and 4 from J; bases not matched to a gene: 11. In DNA form, the CDR3 reads TGTGCCAGCAGCCCCTCTCGCGGGAGAGGGTACGAGCAGTACTTC. Its protein product is CASSPSRGRGYEQYF.

This clonotype was found many times. The chain carries TRBV15 and TRBJ1-6; D gene ambiguous. V was cut by 1 base and J by 8 bases, with 9 bases left in between. Per the germline V gene, CDR1 is LNHNV and CDR2 is YYDKDF (reference sequence). The CDR3 totals 14 residues. The CDR3 DNA follows: TGTGCCACCAGCAGAGGCAGTAATTATTCACCCCTCCACTTT. Translation: CATSRGSNYSPLHF.

This clonotype was counted ten times or more. The chain joins TRBV6-5 to TRBJ1-2, with D unresolved. The V gene lost 0 bases and the J gene lost 7 bases, with 15 bases spanning the gap. From germline, CDR1 is MNHEY and CDR2 SVGAGI. The CDR3 has 15 residues. The CDR3 region is CASSYSRAEITGYTF. DNA of the CDR3: TGTGCCAGCAGTTACTCCCGAGCAGAAATCACTGGCTACACCTTC.

V usage is TRBV5-1 and J usage is TRBJ1-1, with unresolved D. Germline V gene data show CDR1 as SGHRS and CDR2 as YFSETQ. The length of the CDR3 is 15 residues. Trimming removed 3 bases from V and 2 bases from J, with 14 bases in between. The CDR3 protein is CASSWGTAINTEAFF. Here the CDR3 DNA reads TGCGCCAGCAGCTGGGGTACAGCGATTAACACTGAAGCTTTCTTT.

This clonotype was observed a handful of times. V and J are TRBV11-2 and TRBJ2-7; 8 bases match TRBD1. The germline V gene encodes CDR1 SGHAT and CDR2 FQNNGV. The trim removed 5 bases at V and 3 bases at J, leaving 9 bases unmatched. The CDR3 loop spans 15 amino acids. The CDR3 DNA reads as TGTGCCAGCAGCCTTACTCGGGACAGGCTCTACGAGCAGTACTTC. It is translated as CASSLTRDRLYEQYF.

J is TRBJ2-1 and V is TRBV27, with 9 nucleotides matching TRBD2. Looked up from germline, CDR1 is MNHEY and CDR2 is SMNVEV (reference sequence). The CDR3 sequence is 16 residues long. V lost 5 bases and J lost 4; bases outside the gene matches: 9. The CDR3 region is CASSPLETSGYNEQFF. CDR3 coding DNA: TGTGCCAGCAGTCCGCTTGAGACTAGCGGATACAATGAGCAGTTCTTC.

This clonotype was recorded many times. The chain joins TRBV10-3 to TRBJ2-2; the match to TRBD1 covers 7 bases. The V and J ends lost 11 bases and 7 bases, in that order; junction bases with no gene match: 7. Germline CDR1 is ENHRY and CDR2 is SYGVKD. CDR3 length: 12 amino acids. The CDR3 DNA follows: TGTGCCTTCCGGGACAGCCACGGGGAGCTGTTTTTT. Protein product: CAFRDSHGELFF.

This clonotype was counted only a few times. The chain couples TRBV7-2 to TRBJ2-3, with D perhaps assigned TRBD1 or TRBD2 (5 bases each). Trimming stripped 0 bases from V and 2 bases from J, with 12 bases between. This CDR3 is 16 amino acids long. CDR1 SGHTA and CDR2 FQGNSA come from the germline V gene. The DNA for the CDR3 is TGTGCCAGCAGCTTAGCCGGGACCCTAGACACAGATACGCAGTATTTT. This translates into CASSLAGTLDTDTQYF. The full variable domain, with the rest looked up from reference TRBV7-2 and TRBJ2-3, is GAGVSQSPSNKVTEKGKDVELRCDPISGHTALYWYRQSLGQGLEFLIYFQGNSAPDKSGLPSDRFSAERTGGSVSTLTIQRTQQEDSAVYLCASSLAGTLDTDTQYFGPGTRLTVL.

This clonotype came up many times. At one end the junction does not follow the germline gene, possibly because of a read error. This chain joins TRBV20-1 and TRBJ2-5; no firm D call. From germline, CDR1 is DFQATT and CDR2 SNEGSKA (reference sequence). This CDR3 has 8 residues. The CDR3 DNA reads TGCAGTGCTTGGGCGACCCACTTC. Amino acids: CSAWATHF.